One and the same sample provided the 21 T cell receptor beta chains below, sequenced in a study of shared clonotypes between healthy human individuals. Sequencing used immunoSEQ multiplex PCR; TCRdb keeps in-frame clones, though not all of them. This table has approximately 440,000 clones, roughly three quarters appearing once. Input material: PBMCs. The receptors here all came from a woman in her forties in good health. Some clones in this sample may be carry-over from other donors' samples.

As concerns this clone: Additional DNA sequences in this sample encode the identical CDR3. The genes are TRBV4-3 and TRBJ1-5; D is unclear. From germline, CDR1 is LGHNA and CDR2 YSLEER. The germline V and J ends were trimmed by 3 bases and 8 bases, with 11 bases remaining between them. The CDR3 consists of 13 residues. This CDR3 is CASSQEGRKPQHF. CDR3 sequence (DNA): TGCGCCAGCAGCCAGGAGGGTAGAAAGCCCCAGCATTTT.

Here the CDR3 reads CASSSDTGDTQYF. CDR3 in DNA: TGTGCCAGCAGTTCAGACACGGGAGATACGCAGTATTTT. The chain links TRBV2 to TRBJ2-3; D is uncertain. The V end was cut by 5 bases, the J end by 5 bases, with 11 bases between. Germline values: CDR1 SNHLY, CDR2 FYNNEI. This CDR3 contains 13 residues.

This clone appeared a few times. This may be a read error, as it is one base from a much larger clone. The chain is built from TRBV7-3 and TRBJ2-2; D is uncertain. The CDR3 totals 13 residues. Germline CDR1 reads SGHTA; CDR2 reads FQGTGA. CDR3 in DNA: TGTGCCAGCAGCTTATCGAACACCAGGGAGCTGTTTTTT. This translates into CASSLSNTRELFF.

This rearrangement joins TRBV28 to TRBJ2-4; 8 nucleotides line up with TRBD1. Trimming removed 2 bases from V and 2 bases from J; junction bases left unmatched: 5. The CDR3 loop spans 16 amino acids. Germline assignment: CDR1 MDHEN and CDR2 SYDVKM. CDR3 nucleotide sequence: TGTGCCAGCAGTTTAGGTTACAGGGGGACCAAAAACATTCAGTACTTC. It yields the protein CASSLGYRGTKNIQYF.

This clone appeared a single time. The V and J genes are TRBV25-1 and TRBJ1-1; a weak D match, TRBD1 (5 bases). V was shortened by 6 bases and J by 0 bases, with 17 bases between the two germline ends. Germline values: CDR1 MGHDK, CDR2 SYGVNS. This CDR3 is 16 amino acids long. The CDR3, as DNA: TGTGCCAGCAGCAGGGCAGGACCCATAGTGAACACTGAAGCTTTCTTT. Its translation is CASSRAGPIVNTEAFF.

Only one count was recorded for this clone. This CDR3 is also generated by other DNA sequences in the sample. This chain joins TRBV6-1 and TRBJ2-5; no definite D call. The germline gives CDR1 MNHNS, CDR2 SASEGT. With 4 bases removed from V and 5 bases from J, the gap between germline ends came to 14 bases. This CDR3 has 14 amino acids. CDR3 nucleotides: TGTGCCAGCAGTGGGCTAAGGAGAGAGGAGACCCAGTACTTC. Translation: CASSGLRREETQYF.

This clone occurred many times. This sample includes further DNA sequences coding for the same CDR3. The chain carries TRBV20-1 and TRBJ1-3; D is unresolved. The CDR3 extends over 11 amino acids. The V gene's germline CDR1 is DFQATT and CDR2 SNEGSKA (reference sequence). The V and J ends lost 4 bases and 9 bases respectively, with 10 bases between them. CDR3 nucleotide sequence: TGCAGTGCTACTAATAGTATCACCATATATTTT. Its translation is CSATNSITIYF.

The chain couples TRBV5-1 to TRBJ1-5, with TRBD1 identical over 7 bases. In germline, CDR1 is SGHRS, CDR2 YFSETQ. This CDR3 comprises 13 residues. V trimming: 4 bases; J trimming: 5 bases; junction bases outside the gene matches: 3. The CDR3 loop reads CASSPQGDQPQHF. DNA for the CDR3: TGCGCCAGCAGCCCCCAGGGGGATCAGCCCCAGCATTTT.

On this clone: Other DNA sequences in this sample translate to the same CDR3. The chain has TRBV19 and TRBJ2-1, with D possibly matching TRBD2 (5 bases). Trimming took 6 bases from V and 2 from J, leaving 5 bases between them. CDR3 length: 12 amino acids. Germline lookup yields CDR1 LNHDA and CDR2 SQIVND (reference sequence). For the CDR3, the DNA is TGTGCCAGTAGCGGGGCCTACAATGAGCAGTTCTTC. Translating gives CASSGAYNEQFF.

This rearrangement joins TRBV4-1 to TRBJ1-1; D not certain. Trimming removed 1 base from V and 4 bases from J, with 10 bases in between. Germline assignment: CDR1 MGHRA and CDR2 YSYEKL. This CDR3 is built from 14 residues. The CDR3 reads CASSQAGKATEAFF. CDR3 DNA: TGCGCCAGCAGCCAAGCGGGGAAGGCCACTGAAGCTTTCTTT.

This chain links TRBV18 with TRBJ2-2; TRBD1 matches at 7 bases. J gave up 0 bases and V 6 bases, and 10 bases lay outside the gene matches. CDR3 length: 17 amino acids. Germline assignment: CDR1 KGHSH and CDR2 LQKENI. CDR3 in DNA: TGTGCCAGCTCTGAGCTACCTCAGGGGGCGAACACCGGGGAGCTGTTTTTT. This codes for CASSELPQGANTGELFF.

The chain couples TRBV5-1 to TRBJ2-1; 10 positions agree with TRBD2. Germline V gene data show CDR1 as SGHRS and CDR2 as YFSETQ. Trimming removed 4 bases from V and 0 bases from J; junction bases left unmatched: 4. The CDR3 length is 16 residues. The CDR3 sequence: CASSPRTSGSYNEQFF. The DNA for the CDR3 is TGCGCCAGCAGCCCTCGGACTAGCGGCTCCTACAATGAGCAGTTCTTC.

This chain links TRBV28 with TRBJ1-5, with 8 bases that match TRBD1. The CDR3 totals 15 residues. J was trimmed by 6 bases and V by 7 bases; bases with no gene match: 11. CDR1 and CDR2 (germline): MDHEN, SYDVKM. As DNA, the CDR3 is TGTGCCAGCATACTCCGGACAGGGATCCGTCAGCCCCAGCATTTT. Protein sequence: CASILRTGIRQPQHF.

CDR3: CASSDSGGEQTQYF. DNA for the CDR3: TGTGCCAGCAGTGACTCGGGGGGGGAACAGACCCAGTACTTC. The chain couples TRBV6-4 to TRBJ2-5; TRBD2 matches 7 bases. V trimming: 0 bases; J trimming: 6 bases; junction bases outside the gene matches: 4. CDR1 is MRHNA, CDR2 SNTAGT, per germline. The CDR3 is made up of 14 amino acids.

A single count supports this clone. This CDR3 reads CASSRSPTWNYGYTF. The CDR3 bases are TGTGCCAGCAGCCGGAGCCCTACCTGGAACTATGGCTACACCTTC. J is TRBJ1-2 and V is TRBV7-8, with D hard to call. Trimming stripped 5 bases from V and 2 bases from J, with 15 bases between. This CDR3 has 15 amino acids. CDR1 is SGHVS and CDR2 is FQNEAQ in the germline V gene.

This sequence joins TRBV6-1 and TRBJ2-7, with D maybe TRBD2 (6 bases). Germline-derived CDR1 and CDR2 are MNHNS and SASEGT. The V end was cut by 1 base, the J end by 0 bases, with 10 bases between. The CDR3 is 15 residues long. The CDR3 reads CASSEDNGSSYEQYF. Here the CDR3 DNA reads TGTGCCAGCAGTGAAGATAACGGGAGCTCCTACGAGCAGTACTTC.

The chain joins TRBV7-2 to TRBJ2-7; the D gene is possibly TRBD1 (6 bases). Trimming removed 5 bases from V and 0 bases from J, with 11 bases in between. Germline CDR1 and CDR2: SGHTA and FQGNSA. CDR3 length: 14 residues. The CDR3 sequence is CASSRDRFSYEQYF. DNA for the CDR3: TGTGCCAGCAGCAGAGACAGGTTCTCCTACGAGCAGTACTTC.

The chain combines TRBV2 with TRBJ1-3; the D is unclear. V was shortened by 6 bases and J by 1 base, with 10 bases between the two germline ends. CDR3 length equals 14 residues. The germline V gene has CDR1 SNHLY and CDR2 FYNNEI. The CDR3, as DNA: TGTGCCAGCAGGGTATCGGGTTCTGGAAACACCATATATTTT. Translation: CASRVSGSGNTIYF. The variable domain in full, with the rest retrieved from reference TRBV2 and TRBJ1-3, is EPEVTQTPSHQVTQMGQEVILRCVPISNHLYFYWYRQILGQKVEFLVSFYNNEISEKSEIFDDQFSVERPDGSNFTLKIRSTKLEDSAMYFCASRVSGSGNTIYFGEGSWLTVV.

This clone was seen just once. Other DNA sequences within the sample encode an identical CDR3. The chain joins TRBV5-6 to TRBJ2-7, with D possibly being TRBD1 or TRBD2 (5 bases each). V dropped 0 bases and J dropped 7 bases, with 8 bases sitting between them. The germline CDR1 and CDR2 sequences are SGHDT and YYEEEE. CDR3 length equals 12 residues. CDR3 nucleotide sequence: TGTGCCAGCAGCTTGGGGGGGTATGAGCAGTACTTC. Translating gives CASSLGGYEQYF.

The V call is TRBV7-3, the J call TRBJ1-1; maybe TRBD1 (5 bases). V shed 1 base and J shed 5 bases, with 17 bases lying between them. Germline lookup yields CDR1 SGHTA and CDR2 FQGTGA. This CDR3 region has 16 residues. This CDR3 reads CASSLNHGQGRTEAFF. As DNA, the CDR3 is TGTGCCAGCAGCTTAAATCACGGGCAGGGTCGGACTGAAGCTTTCTTT. Combining the CDR3 with reference TRBV7-3 and TRBJ1-1 gives the whole variable domain GAGVSQTPSNKVTEKGKYVELRCDPISGHTALYWYRQSLGQGPEFLIYFQGTGAADDSGLPNDRFFAVRPEGSVSTLKIQRTERGDSAVYLCASSLNHGQGRTEAFFGQGTRLTVV.

The chain couples TRBV18 to TRBJ2-3; 14 nucleotides agree with TRBD2. Germline V CDR1 and CDR2: KGHSH, LQKENI. The CDR3 consists of 17 residues. The junction had 8 bases not matched to a gene; V was cut back by 4 bases and J by 5 bases. The CDR3, as DNA: TGTGCCAGCTCACTGTTTTCGGGACTAGCGGGAGTAGATACGCAGTATTTT. It encodes CASSLFSGLAGVDTQYF.